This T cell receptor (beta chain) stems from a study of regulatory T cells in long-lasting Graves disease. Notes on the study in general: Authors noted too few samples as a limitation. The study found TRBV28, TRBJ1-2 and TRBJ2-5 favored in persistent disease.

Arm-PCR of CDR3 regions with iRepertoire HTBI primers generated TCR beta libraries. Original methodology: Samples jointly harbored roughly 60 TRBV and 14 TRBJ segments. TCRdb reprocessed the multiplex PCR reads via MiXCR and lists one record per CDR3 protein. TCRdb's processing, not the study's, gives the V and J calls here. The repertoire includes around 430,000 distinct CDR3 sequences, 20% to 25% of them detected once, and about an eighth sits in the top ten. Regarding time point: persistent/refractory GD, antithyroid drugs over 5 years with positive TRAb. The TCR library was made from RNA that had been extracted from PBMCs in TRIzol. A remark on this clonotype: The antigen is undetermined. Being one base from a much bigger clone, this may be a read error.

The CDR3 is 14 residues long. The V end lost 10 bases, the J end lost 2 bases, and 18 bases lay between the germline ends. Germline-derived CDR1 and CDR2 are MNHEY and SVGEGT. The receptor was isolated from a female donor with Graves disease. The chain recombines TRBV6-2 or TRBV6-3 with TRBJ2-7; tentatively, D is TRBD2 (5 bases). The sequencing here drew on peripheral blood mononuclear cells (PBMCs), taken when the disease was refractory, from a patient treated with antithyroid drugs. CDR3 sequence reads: CANSHRGSTYEQYF. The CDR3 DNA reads TGTGCCAACAGCCACCGGGGTTCTACCTACGAGCAGTACTTC.